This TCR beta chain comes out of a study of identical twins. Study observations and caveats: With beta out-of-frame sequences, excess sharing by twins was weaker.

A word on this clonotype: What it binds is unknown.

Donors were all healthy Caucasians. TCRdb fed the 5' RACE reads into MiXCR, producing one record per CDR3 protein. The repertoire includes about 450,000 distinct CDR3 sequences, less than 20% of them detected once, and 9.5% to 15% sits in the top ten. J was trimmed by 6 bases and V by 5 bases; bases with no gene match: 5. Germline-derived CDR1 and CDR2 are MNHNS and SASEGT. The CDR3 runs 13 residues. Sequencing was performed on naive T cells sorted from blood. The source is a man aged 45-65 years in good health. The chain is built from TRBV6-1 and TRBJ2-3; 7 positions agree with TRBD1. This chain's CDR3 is CASSPDRSDTQYF. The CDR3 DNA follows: TGTGCCAGCAGTCCGGACAGGTCGGATACGCAGTATTTT.